This passage covers 7 T cell receptor beta chains from one sample sequenced in a study of Ad26.COV2.S vaccination and SARS-CoV-2 variants. Treatment specified: 15 to 20 received Ad26.COV2.S at low or high dose, single or two shots; about 5 received placebo; per-sample allocation not given. The samples date from day 63 after the first vaccine or placebo injection. Only in-frame clones appear in the TCRdb table, and some are missing; sequencing was by immunoSEQ multiplex PCR. The sample records some 240,000 clones, around 85% being singletons. The sample consisted of peripheral blood, taken in a trial of Ad26.COV2.S vaccine versus placebo. These receptors came from a person aged 18 to 65 who received the Ad26.COV2.S COVID-19 vaccine or a placebo.

The genes are TRBV3-1 (or the pseudogene TRBV3-2) and TRBJ1-4; possible D gene TRBD1, 6 bases. Per germline, CDR1 LGHDT and CDR2 YNNKEL (reference sequence). CDR3 size: 18 residues. V gave up 0 bases and J gave up 8 bases, with 22 bases separating them. As DNA, the CDR3 is TGTGCCAGCAGCCAAGAGACCCCTGGGGGGCATCTTTGGGAAAAACTGTTTTTT. It translates to CASSQETPGGHLWEKLFF.

The J gene is TRBJ2-3, the V gene TRBV6-5; D possibly corresponds to TRBD1 (6 bases). The CDR3 length is 14 residues. CDR1 is MNHEY, CDR2 SVGAGI, per germline. Trimming left V 2 bases short and J 3 bases short, with 9 bases between. The CDR3 DNA reads TGTGCCAGCAGTTACCTCAGGGGAACAGATACGCAGTATTTT. This encodes CASSYLRGTDTQYF.

This clone was seen ten or more times. The chain employs TRBV25-1 and TRBJ1-5; TRBD1 agrees at 9 bases. Germline V gives CDR1 MGHDK, CDR2 SYGVNS. The V and J ends lost 4 bases and 8 bases, in that order; junction bases with no gene match: 6. This CDR3 is built from 14 residues. CDR3 region: CASSGDREVEPQHF. The CDR3 DNA is TGTGCCAGCAGTGGGGACAGGGAGGTTGAGCCCCAGCATTTT.

This rearrangement joins TRBV27 to TRBJ1-1; D may be TRBD1 (6 bases). This CDR3 comprises 14 residues. Germline V gives CDR1 MNHEY, CDR2 SMNVEV (reference sequence). V was cut by 3 bases and J by 5 bases, with 13 bases left in between. CDR3 in DNA: TGTGCCAGCAGTTTCGGGGGGCTATGGACTGAAGCTTTCTTT. Its translation: CASSFGGLWTEAFF.

This sequence joins TRBV7-9 and TRBJ2-5, with a possible D match to TRBD1 (6 bases). Germline V gene lookup returns CDR1 SEHNR and CDR2 FQNEAQ (reference sequence). This CDR3 is built from 15 residues. The V gene lost 9 bases and the J gene lost 5 bases, with 22 bases spanning the gap. DNA for the CDR3: TGTGCCAGTATCGTAAATCAGGGGTCGAGGGAGACCCAGTACTTC. Translated: CASIVNQGSRETQYF.

The CDR3 region has the DNA TGTGCCTGGAGTGTAAATTCGGGGAGCAATGAAAAACTGTTTTTT. Translated: CAWSVNSGSNEKLFF. This chain uses TRBV30 with TRBJ1-4; D gene uncertain. This CDR3 is 15 amino acids long. Trimming took off 0 bases at V and 5 bases at J, with 13 bases between the two ends. CDR1 is GTSNPN, CDR2 SVGIG, per germline (reference sequence). The variable domain in full, with the rest retrieved from reference TRBV30 and TRBJ1-4, is SQTIHQWPATLVQPVGSPLSLECTVEGTSNPNLYWYRQAAGRGLQLLFYSVGIGQISSEVPQNLSASRPQDRQFILSSKKLLLSDSGFYLCAWSVNSGSNEKLFFGSGTQLSVL.

This rearrangement joins TRBV28 to TRBJ1-1; no definite D call. Between the trimmed V and J ends, which lost 5 bases and 7 bases, there was a span of 14 bases. The CDR3 totals 13 residues. Germline V gene sequence: CDR1 MDHEN, CDR2 SYDVKM. CDR3 nucleotide sequence: TGTGCCAGCAGTACCGTACGTAAAGGTGAAGCTTTCTTT. It codes for CASSTVRKGEAFF.